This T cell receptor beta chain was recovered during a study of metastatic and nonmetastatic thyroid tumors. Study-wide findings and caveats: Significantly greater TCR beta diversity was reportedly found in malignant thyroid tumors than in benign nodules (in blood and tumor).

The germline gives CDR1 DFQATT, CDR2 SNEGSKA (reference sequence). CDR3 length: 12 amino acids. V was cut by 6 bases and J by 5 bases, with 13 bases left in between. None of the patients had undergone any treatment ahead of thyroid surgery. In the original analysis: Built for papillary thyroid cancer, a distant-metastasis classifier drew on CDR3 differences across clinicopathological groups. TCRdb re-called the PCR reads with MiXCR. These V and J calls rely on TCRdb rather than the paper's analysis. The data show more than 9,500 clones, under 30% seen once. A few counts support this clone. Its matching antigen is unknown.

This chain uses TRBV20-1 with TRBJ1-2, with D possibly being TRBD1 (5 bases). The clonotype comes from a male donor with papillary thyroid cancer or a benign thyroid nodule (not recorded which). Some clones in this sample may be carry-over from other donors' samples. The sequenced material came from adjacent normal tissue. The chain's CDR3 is CSARDGPYGYTF. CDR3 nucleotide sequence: TGCAGTGCGCGGGACGGGCCTTATGGCTACACCTTC.